This is a list of T cell receptor beta chains from one sample in a study of blood T cells in healthy people across ages. TCRdb recomputed calls from the 5' RACE reads with MiXCR, one row per CDR3 protein. The data contain 700,000 to 850,000 distinct CDR3 sequences, around 36% of them singletons. The sequencing sample was made of blood. These receptors were obtained from a man in his late teens or twenties in good health. The conserved cysteine and the conserved F or W are not part of the CDR3 here. Each record gives: clone size, V gene, CDR3 protein. Expanded clones get a size class; other rows say once, few or many, or leave the size out.

abundance: .; v_gene: TRBV7-9; CDR3aa: ASSQQGLQGYT
abundance: few; v_gene: TRBV5-1; CDR3aa: ASSIDSTSYNEQF
abundance: many; v_gene: TRBV5-4; CDR3aa: ASSLGQGADYGYT
abundance: .; v_gene: TRBV2; CDR3aa: ASGGQDSNQPQH
abundance: .; v_gene: TRBV12-3/TRBV12-4; CDR3aa: TRGNEQF
abundance: few; v_gene: TRBV4-2; CDR3aa: ASSQARENTEAF
abundance: .; v_gene: TRBV3-1; CDR3aa: ASSQDLGSSGKLF
abundance: few; v_gene: TRBV5-1; CDR3aa: ASSWASGANVLT
abundance: once; v_gene: TRBV20-1; CDR3aa: SASSSDRVDGELF
abundance: many; v_gene: TRBV12-3/TRBV12-4; CDR3aa: ASSLEPRTQY
abundance: .; v_gene: TRBV20-1; CDR3aa: SAGRTDQETQY
abundance: .; v_gene: TRBV3-1; CDR3aa: ASSQSQGGGGYT
abundance: .; v_gene: TRBV6-6; CDR3aa: ASSDTDNQPQH
abundance: many; v_gene: TRBV10-2; CDR3aa: ASGTTDTQY
abundance: few; v_gene: TRBV3-1; CDR3aa: ASSQADGHNQPQH
abundance: .; v_gene: TRBV29-1; CDR3aa: RVEDGETDSYNEQF
abundance: few; v_gene: TRBV7-2; CDR3aa: ASTRLANTGELF
abundance: few; v_gene: TRBV4-1; CDR3aa: ASSLGTEHMNTEAF
abundance: many; v_gene: TRBV5-5; CDR3aa: ASSARTASMGYT
abundance: few; v_gene: TRBV6-5; CDR3aa: ASSRRSGSPPDGYT
abundance: many; v_gene: TRBV5-1; CDR3aa: ASTRTGSDDGQY
abundance: .; v_gene: TRBV6-1; CDR3aa: ASRTGTGIYGYT
abundance: few; v_gene: TRBV6-2/TRBV6-3; CDR3aa: ASSYLGYQETQY
abundance: few; v_gene: TRBV10-3; CDR3aa: AINIPDRINQPQH
abundance: .; v_gene: TRBV12-3/TRBV12-4; CDR3aa: ASSSLWSGAPNTGELF
abundance: .; v_gene: TRBV28; CDR3aa: ASSLRGTGGYNEQF
abundance: many; v_gene: TRBV10-3; CDR3aa: AISEQDGGYT
abundance: many; v_gene: TRBV20-1; CDR3aa: SAASRTGAAETQY
abundance: few; v_gene: TRBV7-6; CDR3aa: ASSLGWRLALDTQY
abundance: .; v_gene: TRBV28; CDR3aa: ASSPPRQGTDTQY